The 9 T cell receptor beta chains given below trace back to one sample, sequenced in a study of blood T cell repertoires in COVID-19. Only in-frame clones appear in the TCRdb table, and some are missing; sequencing was by immunoSEQ multiplex PCR. Of 200,000 to 250,000 clones listed, 84% are singletons. The sequenced material came from peripheral blood. Source of these receptors: a woman in her forties or fifties with active or convalescent COVID-19.

The CDR3 DNA reads TGTGCCACCAGTGATCCCCTGGGACTAGCGGGGGAGGTTACCGGGGAGCTGTTTTTT. Amino acid sequence: CATSDPLGLAGEVTGELFF. The chain combines TRBV24-1 with TRBJ2-2; the match to TRBD2 covers 14 bases. After removal of 3 bases from V and 5 bases from J, the junction contained 10 bases not matched to a gene. The CDR3 contains 19 residues. Germline V gives CDR1 KGHDR, CDR2 SFDVKD.

This chain uses TRBV20-1 with TRBJ1-6; perhaps TRBD1 as D (6 bases). From germline, CDR1 is DFQATT and CDR2 SNEGSKA (reference sequence). The CDR3 sequence is 14 residues long. Trimming took 3 bases from V and 4 from J, leaving 10 bases between them. CDR3 residues: CSASSGQYNSPLHF. Written as DNA, the CDR3 is TGCAGTGCTAGTTCGGGACAATATAATTCACCCCTCCACTTT.

The V and J genes are TRBV14 and TRBJ2-7, with 8 bases that match TRBD1. Trimming at V came to 2 bases and at J to 4 bases, leaving 4 bases not matched to a gene. This CDR3 has 14 amino acids. Germline V gene lookup returns CDR1 SGHDN and CDR2 FVKESK. The CDR3 nucleotides read TGTGCCAGCAGCCAACCAGGGGGCGGATACGAGCAGTACTTC. Protein sequence: CASSQPGGGYEQYF.

The chain recombines TRBV5-1 with TRBJ2-7; D call uncertain. This CDR3 is 17 amino acids long. The germline CDR1 and CDR2 sequences are SGHRS and YFSETQ. With 0 bases removed from V and 5 bases from J, the gap between germline ends came to 21 bases. CDR3 nucleotide sequence: TGCGCCAGCAGCTTGGCCCTTCTCTCTGGAGTTTCGGACGAGCAGTACTTC. Its protein product is CASSLALLSGVSDEQYF.

The chain couples TRBV24-1 to TRBJ2-2, with D possibly being TRBD2 (5 bases). CDR3 length equals 17 residues. Trimming took off 7 bases at V and 0 bases at J, with 17 bases between the two ends. Germline V gives CDR1 KGHDR, CDR2 SFDVKD. The CDR3 DNA sequence: TGTGCCACCAGGGCCACCGGGATCAAGCCGAACACCGGGGAGCTGTTTTTT. Translation: CATRATGIKPNTGELFF.

The chain links TRBV18 to TRBJ2-6; 9 nucleotides match TRBD1. V shed 8 bases and J 0 bases; nucleotides not matched to a gene: 11. This CDR3 has 18 amino acids. Germline V gene lookup returns CDR1 KGHSH and CDR2 LQKENI. The CDR3 reads CASLTWDRVDSGANVLTF. The CDR3 DNA reads TGTGCCAGCCTCACCTGGGACAGGGTAGACTCTGGGGCCAACGTCCTGACTTTC.

The chain uses TRBV12-2 and TRBJ2-1; the table's D call of TRBD2 was not tested on the DNA. TRBV12-2 counts as a pseudogene. The CDR3 is 18 amino acids. The CDR3 spells CASRTMGGGPGPYNEQFF. CDR3 coding DNA: TGTGCAAGTCGAACCATGGGCGGAGGCCCTGGCCCTTACAATGAGCAGTTCTTC.

The chain combines TRBV11-2 with TRBJ2-7; possibly TRBD1 for D (6 bases). Per germline, CDR1 SGHAT and CDR2 FQNNGV. This CDR3 has 12 amino acids. The CDR3 reads CASSANRARFFV. The CDR3 nucleotides read TGTGCCAGCAGCGCAAACAGGGCCCGCTTCTTCGTC.

The chain uses TRBV28 and TRBJ2-7; 7 nucleotides match TRBD1. CDR1 and CDR2 from the germline V gene are MDHEN and SYDVKM. The V and J ends lost 4 bases and 5 bases, in that order; junction bases with no gene match: 2. This CDR3 is built from 12 residues. Written as DNA, the CDR3 is TGTGCCAGCAGTTCCACAGGGGACGAGCAGTACGTC. As protein: CASSSTGDEQYV.